Below are 20 T cell receptor beta chains sequenced from a single sample in a study of cytomegalovirus exposure and HLA in healthy donors. PCR involved 60 Vbeta and 13 Jbeta primers. Some clones are missing from TCRdb's copy, which holds only in-frame ones; the method was immunoSEQ multiplex PCR. This sample has about 190,000 clones, with 75% to 80% found just once. Input material: PBMCs. The receptor source for this set is a woman aged 25 to 39 in good health and CMV-seropositive.

V usage is TRBV6-5 and J usage is TRBJ2-5; weak D call: TRBD2 (6 bases). The CDR3 runs to 14 residues. Germline V gene lookup returns CDR1 MNHEY and CDR2 SVGAGI. Between the trimmed V and J ends, which lost 4 bases and 5 bases, there was a span of 14 bases. The DNA of the CDR3 is TGTGCCAGCAGTTGGTCCGGGGGTGGGGAGACCCAGTACTTC. Amino acids: CASSWSGGGETQYF.

This rearrangement joins TRBV19 to TRBJ1-3; no clear D gene. Deletions cut 2 bases from V and 0 bases from J, with 14 bases between. The CDR3 loop spans 17 amino acids. Germline CDR1 LNHDA, CDR2 SQIVND (reference sequence). Here the CDR3 DNA reads TGTGCCAGTAGTATACTCCAGGTCGGGAGCTCTGGAAACACCATATATTTT. This encodes CASSILQVGSSGNTIYF.

This rearrangement joins TRBV11-2 to TRBJ2-2; 7 bases match TRBD2. CDR1 is SGHAT and CDR2 is FQNNGV in the germline V gene. CDR3 length: 16 residues. With 1 base clipped from V and 1 base from J, the junction kept 3 bases outside the gene matches. The CDR3 DNA follows: TGTGCCAGCAGCTTAGTCCCTAGCGGGAACACCGGGGAGCTGTTTTTT. This gives the protein CASSLVPSGNTGELFF.

The J gene is TRBJ1-5, the V gene TRBV15; the match to TRBD1 covers 7 bases. Unmatched junction bases numbered 6, after V lost 0 bases and J lost 4 bases. The CDR3 extends over 16 amino acids. Germline CDR1 and CDR2: LNHNV and YYDKDF (reference sequence). DNA for the CDR3: TGTGCCACCAGCAGAGATGGGACAGTCCTGAATCAGCCCCAGCATTTT. Its protein is CATSRDGTVLNQPQHF.

This chain links TRBV7-2 with TRBJ2-1; 7 nucleotides match TRBD2. The CDR3 runs 15 residues. Germline-derived CDR1 and CDR2 are SGHTA and FQGNSA. V trimming: 4 bases; J trimming: 7 bases; junction bases outside the gene matches: 10. This chain's CDR3 is CASSSGLGSGNEQFF. The CDR3 nucleotides read TGTGCCAGCAGCTCCGGACTAGGGTCCGGTAATGAGCAGTTCTTC.

The V and J genes are TRBV5-5 and TRBJ1-1, with D perhaps TRBD1 (6 bases). The CDR3 is 15 amino acids. Germline CDR1 reads SGHKS; CDR2 reads YYEKEE (reference sequence). The ends were cut back, 4 bases at V and 2 bases at J, with 15 bases in the middle. The DNA for the CDR3 is TGTGCCAGCAGCGCGACCGGACAGCCCAACACTGAAGCTTTCTTT. Protein: CASSATGQPNTEAFF.

The rearrangement links TRBV9 to TRBJ1-4, with D possibly TRBD1 on 5 matching bases. Germline V gives CDR1 SGDLS, CDR2 YYNGEE. This CDR3 spans 15 amino acids. The V gene lost 0 bases and the J gene lost 4 bases, with 10 bases spanning the gap. CDR3 loop: CASSVGTGLNEKLFF. The CDR3 coding sequence is TGTGCCAGCAGCGTAGGAACAGGTCTTAATGAAAAACTGTTTTTT.

The rearrangement uses TRBV29-1 and TRBJ2-7, with 8 bases aligning to TRBD2. Germline loops: CDR1 SQVTM, CDR2 ANQGSEA. The CDR3 loop spans 13 amino acids. The junction had 9 bases not matched to a gene; V was cut back by 7 bases and J by 4 bases. CDR3 DNA sequence: TGCAGCGCGTTCGGCGGGAGGACTTACGAGCAGTACTTC. Translation: CSAFGGRTYEQYF.

The chain combines TRBV19 with TRBJ2-1; the D gene is possibly TRBD2 (5 bases). Germline CDR1 reads LNHDA; CDR2 reads SQIVND (reference sequence). V lost 5 bases to trimming and J lost 0 bases, with 17 bases between them. This CDR3 contains 17 residues. The CDR3 nucleotides read TGTGCCAGTAGTTTGCGCCCACTAGGAAGCTCCTACAATGAGCAGTTCTTC. Translation gives CASSLRPLGSSYNEQFF.

This chain connects TRBV20-1 to TRBJ1-2; no clear D gene. Trimming stripped 3 bases from V and 7 bases from J, with 9 bases between. This CDR3 spans 11 amino acids. Germline V gene data show CDR1 as DFQATT and CDR2 as SNEGSKA (reference sequence). The CDR3 region is CSASLEPGYTF. The DNA of the CDR3 is TGCAGTGCTAGTTTGGAGCCTGGCTACACCTTC.

This clone was seen once. The chain combines TRBV9 with TRBJ1-1; a weak D match, TRBD1 (5 bases). CDR3 length: 15 residues. Germline assignment: CDR1 SGDLS and CDR2 YYNGEE. The V end was cut by 0 bases, the J end by 0 bases, with 9 bases between. CDR3 DNA: TGTGCCAGCAGCGTAGCGGCAGGGATGAACACTGAAGCTTTCTTT. As protein: CASSVAAGMNTEAFF. Full variable domain (remainder filled in from reference TRBV9 and TRBJ1-1): DSGVTQTPKHLITATGQRVTLRCSPRSGDLSVYWYQQSLDQGLQFLIQYYNGEERAKGNILERFSAQQFPDLHSELNLSSLELGDSALYFCASSVAAGMNTEAFFGQGTRLTVV.

This clone has only a few counts. The genes are TRBV7-9 and TRBJ1-1; D not certain. V lost 2 bases and J lost 5, with 12 bases in between. The CDR3 extends over 14 amino acids. Germline CDR1 is SEHNR and CDR2 is FQNEAQ (reference sequence). The CDR3 protein is CASSLNGERTEAFF. The CDR3 DNA sequence: TGTGCCAGCAGCTTAAACGGGGAACGGACTGAAGCTTTCTTT.

Regarding this clone: One end of the junction varies from germline; a read error may be responsible. The chain is built from TRBV2 and TRBJ1-2, with unresolved D. There are 11 residues in the CDR3. CDR1 is SNHLY and CDR2 is FYNNEI in the germline V gene. CDR3 bases: TGTGCCAGCAGTGACAACTACGGCTACACCTTC. Its translation: CASSDNYGYTF.

V is TRBV5-1 and J is TRBJ2-7, with 10 bases aligning to TRBD2. Trimming removed 0 bases from V and 2 bases from J; junction bases left unmatched: 8. CDR1 SGHRS and CDR2 YFSETQ come from the germline V gene. This CDR3 contains 17 residues. The CDR3 protein is CASSLGQREGYPYEQYF. The CDR3 bases are TGCGCCAGCAGCTTGGGTCAGCGGGAGGGGTACCCCTACGAGCAGTACTTC.

Note on this clone: This specimen includes other DNA sequences encoding the same CDR3. The V gene is TRBV19, the J gene TRBJ1-5; weak D call: TRBD1 (5 bases). The germline V gene encodes CDR1 LNHDA and CDR2 SQIVND (reference sequence). Trimming cost V 6 bases and J 2 bases, with 11 bases left between them. The CDR3 runs to 14 residues. CDR3: CASSPTGGNQPQHF. The CDR3, as DNA: TGTGCCAGTAGCCCCACGGGGGGCAATCAGCCCCAGCATTTT.

At least ten counts were recorded for this clone. V is TRBV6-6 and J is TRBJ1-5; no clear D. The CDR3 covers 13 residues. V lost 5 bases and J lost 6, with 11 bases in between. From germline, CDR1 is MNHNY and CDR2 SVGAGI (reference sequence). The CDR3 DNA reads TGTGCCAGCAGTGCCCACGAGAGTCAGCCCCAGCATTTT. This translates into CASSAHESQPQHF.

The chain is built from TRBV6-1 and TRBJ1-1; no firm D call. V was clipped by 2 bases and J by 4 bases, with 14 bases between them. Germline V gene lookup returns CDR1 MNHNS and CDR2 SASEGT. The CDR3 covers 15 residues. In DNA, the CDR3 is TGTGCCAGCAGTGAAATGGTGGGAGGTAGCACTGAAGCTTTCTTT. Its protein product is CASSEMVGGSTEAFF.

V gene TRBV5-1 combines with J gene TRBJ1-3, with D tentatively TRBD1 (6 bases). V lost 4 bases and J 2 bases, leaving 16 bases between the germline ends. The CDR3 consists of 16 residues. The germline CDR1 and CDR2 sequences are SGHRS and YFSETQ. As DNA, the CDR3 is TGCGCCAGCAGCCTAAGACAGGCGACGGCTGGAAACACCATATATTTT. It encodes CASSLRQATAGNTIYF.

This clone was seen just once. This chain connects TRBV20-1 to TRBJ2-1; a possible D gene is TRBD2 (6 bases). CDR3 size: 11 residues. CDR1 and CDR2 (germline): DFQATT, SNEGSKA (reference sequence). V lost 0 bases and J lost 12, with 9 bases in between. CDR3 coding DNA: TGCAGTGCTAGAGACAGACTAGGGCAGTTCTTC. As protein: CSARDRLGQFF.

The V and J genes are TRBV18 and TRBJ2-3, with TRBD1 identical over 8 bases. After removal of 2 bases from V and 6 bases from J, the junction contained 7 bases not matched to a gene. Germline V CDR1 and CDR2: KGHSH, LQKENI. This CDR3 has 15 amino acids. CDR3 sequence (DNA): TGTGCCAGCTCACCAGGGACAGGAGCATTCGATACGCAGTATTTT. Protein product: CASSPGTGAFDTQYF.